This is a list of T cell receptor beta chains from one sample in a study of blood T cell repertoires in COVID-19. Produced via immunoSEQ multiplex PCR; TCRdb's table is partial and in-frame only. The table lists approximately 160,000 clones, 86% of them singletons. Specimen: peripheral blood. The receptor set was obtained from a man aged 50 to 60 with active or convalescent COVID-19. Each CDR3 is given with its conserved first and last residue. Each record gives: clone size, V gene, D gene, J gene, CDR3 DNA, CDR3 protein. A D gene is named only where the DNA matches it firmly. Size values are once, few and many counts, or a class for expanded clones, and some rows have none.

abundance: -; v_gene: TRBV30; d_gene: -; j_gene: TRBJ2-2; CDR3nt: TGTGCCTGGAGTGTTTATATGAACACCGGGGAGCTGTTTTTT; CDR3aa: CAWSVYMNTGELFF
abundance: -; v_gene: TRBV12-3/TRBV12-4; d_gene: -; j_gene: TRBJ1-5; CDR3nt: TGTGCCAGCAGTTTCAAGGGGGTGCAGCCCCAGCATTTT; CDR3aa: CASSFKGVQPQHF
abundance: -; v_gene: TRBV7-9; d_gene: TRBD1; j_gene: TRBJ1-1; CDR3nt: TGTGCCAGCAGCTTAGTATGGGGACAGCAACACACTGAAGCTTTCTTT; CDR3aa: CASSLVWGQQHTEAFF
abundance: -; v_gene: TRBV11-2; d_gene: TRBD2; j_gene: TRBJ2-3; CDR3nt: TGTGCCAGCAGCTTAGATCGACTAGCCTTCCGGGATACGCAGTATTTT; CDR3aa: CASSLDRLAFRDTQYF
abundance: -; v_gene: TRBV28; d_gene: -; j_gene: TRBJ1-1; CDR3nt: TGTGCCAGCAGTAACATTTACACTGAAGCTTTCTTT; CDR3aa: CASSNIYTEAFF
abundance: -; v_gene: TRBV7-9; d_gene: TRBD2; j_gene: TRBJ2-5; CDR3nt: TGTGCCAGCAGCTTAGTTCGGCTAGCGGGAGGGCTGCAAGAGACCCAGTACTTC; CDR3aa: CASSLVRLAGGLQETQYF
abundance: -; v_gene: TRBV6-2/TRBV6-3; d_gene: TRBD1; j_gene: TRBJ1-2; CDR3nt: TGTGCCAGCAGCCCACAGGGGAGCTATGGCTACACCTTC; CDR3aa: CASSPQGSYGYTF
abundance: -; v_gene: TRBV11-2; d_gene: -; j_gene: TRBJ2-2; CDR3nt: TGTGCCAGCAGCTTAGGATCTAGCGCCCAGAACACCGGGGAGCTGTTTTTT; CDR3aa: CASSLGSSAQNTGELFF
abundance: -; v_gene: TRBV19; d_gene: TRBD1; j_gene: TRBJ1-1; CDR3nt: TGTGCCAGTAGTGACAGGGACACTGAAGCTTTCTTT; CDR3aa: CASSDRDTEAFF
abundance: -; v_gene: TRBV7-9; d_gene: -; j_gene: TRBJ1-5; CDR3nt: TGTGCCAGCAGCCCAGGGGATAGGGGCAATCAGCCCCAGCATTTT; CDR3aa: CASSPGDRGNQPQHF
abundance: -; v_gene: TRBV4-2; d_gene: TRBD2; j_gene: TRBJ2-2; CDR3nt: TGTGCCAGCAGCGAGGTACAGCGGGGGTCCACCGGGGAGCTGTTTTTT; CDR3aa: CASSEVQRGSTGELFF
abundance: -; v_gene: TRBV24-1; d_gene: TRBD1; j_gene: TRBJ2-3; CDR3nt: TGTGCCACCAGTGATTTACAGGGGTGGGATACGCAGTATTTT; CDR3aa: CATSDLQGWDTQYF
abundance: once; v_gene: TRBV7-2; d_gene: TRBD1; j_gene: TRBJ1-2; CDR3nt: TGTGCCAGCAGCTTAGATACAGGGGTTTTCCGTGATGGCTACACCTTC; CDR3aa: CASSLDTGVFRDGYTF
abundance: few; v_gene: TRBV6-5; d_gene: TRBD1; j_gene: TRBJ1-2; CDR3nt: TGTGCCAGCAGTCGACAGGGTTCTAACTATGGCTACACCTTC; CDR3aa: CASSRQGSNYGYTF
abundance: -; v_gene: TRBV10-3; d_gene: -; j_gene: TRBJ1-1; CDR3nt: TGTGCCACTGAGGAGGAACGCACGGGGGGCACTGAAGCTTTCTTT; CDR3aa: CATEEERTGGTEAFF
abundance: -; v_gene: TRBV29-1; d_gene: -; j_gene: TRBJ2-6; CDR3nt: TGCAGCGTTGCTTCCGACAGTCACTCTGGGGCCAACGTCCTGACTTTC; CDR3aa: CSVASDSHSGANVLTF
abundance: -; v_gene: TRBV7-9; d_gene: TRBD2; j_gene: TRBJ2-1; CDR3nt: TGTGCCAGCAGACTAGGGACTAGCGGCAATGAGCAGTTCTTC; CDR3aa: CASRLGTSGNEQFF
abundance: -; v_gene: TRBV6-5; d_gene: TRBD1; j_gene: TRBJ2-6; CDR3nt: TGTGCCGTTGACAGGGTCTCTGGGGCCAACGTCCTGACTTTC; CDR3aa: CAVDRVSGANVLTF
abundance: once; v_gene: TRBV5-8; d_gene: -; j_gene: TRBJ2-1; CDR3nt: TGTGCCAGCAGCTTGGAGCAGATATTTAGCCTGGCTGAGCAGTTCTTC; CDR3aa: CASSLEQIFSLAEQFF
abundance: -; v_gene: TRBV7-2; d_gene: -; j_gene: TRBJ2-1; CDR3nt: TGTGCCAGCAGCTCATTCTCAGGATCCAATGAGCAGTTCTTC; CDR3aa: CASSSFSGSNEQFF
abundance: once; v_gene: TRBV12-3/TRBV12-4; d_gene: -; j_gene: TRBJ1-2; CDR3nt: TGTGCCAGCAGGGAGGGTCACCTAGGTTCGGTCTTC; CDR3aa: CASREGHLGSVF
abundance: -; v_gene: TRBV9; d_gene: TRBD2; j_gene: TRBJ2-5; CDR3nt: TGTGCCAGCAGCGTAGGCCCTAGCGGGACTCAAGAGACCCAGTACTTC; CDR3aa: CASSVGPSGTQETQYF
abundance: -; v_gene: TRBV6-5; d_gene: -; j_gene: TRBJ2-1; CDR3nt: TGTGCCAGCAGTTACTCGAGGTCCTATATAGTAAATGAGCAGTTCTTC; CDR3aa: CASSYSRSYIVNEQFF
abundance: -; v_gene: TRBV29-1; d_gene: -; j_gene: TRBJ2-5; CDR3nt: TGCAGCGTTGTGTCCCAGGCAGGGGAAGAGACCCAGTACTTC; CDR3aa: CSVVSQAGEETQYF
abundance: once; v_gene: TRBV9; d_gene: TRBD1; j_gene: TRBJ1-1; CDR3nt: TGTGCCAGCAGCGTGAGACAGGGGACTGAAGCTTTCTTT; CDR3aa: CASSVRQGTEAFF
abundance: -; v_gene: TRBV5-6; d_gene: -; j_gene: TRBJ1-2; CDR3nt: TGTGCCAGCCAGCTGGCGGGGGGCGACTATGGCTACACCTTC; CDR3aa: CASQLAGGDYGYTF
abundance: -; v_gene: TRBV5-1; d_gene: -; j_gene: TRBJ1-2; CDR3nt: TGCGCCAGCAGACTTGGGCAGGGCTCAGCTCGCTACACCTTC; CDR3aa: CASRLGQGSARYTF
abundance: -; v_gene: TRBV9; d_gene: TRBD1; j_gene: TRBJ1-2; CDR3nt: TGTGCCAGCACTGGGGTGGACAGGGGGCACTATGGCTACACCTTC; CDR3aa: CASTGVDRGHYGYTF
abundance: -; v_gene: TRBV6-5; d_gene: -; j_gene: TRBJ2-5; CDR3nt: TGTGCCAGCACCTCCTGGGCAGCACAAGAGACCCAGTACTTC; CDR3aa: CASTSWAAQETQYF
abundance: -; v_gene: TRBV11-2; d_gene: -; j_gene: TRBJ1-2; CDR3nt: TGTGCCAGCAGCTTAGTACAGACAACTAACTATGGCTACACCTTC; CDR3aa: CASSLVQTTNYGYTF
abundance: -; v_gene: TRBV29-1; d_gene: TRBD1; j_gene: TRBJ1-6; CDR3nt: TGCAGCGTATTACAGGGGTCCTCACCCCTCCACTTT; CDR3aa: CSVLQGSSPLHF
abundance: many; v_gene: TRBV12-5; d_gene: TRBD2; j_gene: TRBJ2-1; CDR3nt: TGTGCTAGTGGTTGGCAAGGTTCGGTTAGCGGGAGGGCCTACAATGAGCAGTTCTTC; CDR3aa: CASGWQGSVSGRAYNEQFF
abundance: -; v_gene: TRBV11-2; d_gene: -; j_gene: TRBJ2-1; CDR3nt: TGTGCCAGCAGCTTAGGAAGACTAGGCAATGAGCAGTTCTTC; CDR3aa: CASSLGRLGNEQFF
abundance: -; v_gene: TRBV19; d_gene: TRBD2; j_gene: TRBJ2-5; CDR3nt: TGTGCCAGTAGTATCCGGACTAGCGGGGCCCCTCAAGAGACCCAGTACTTC; CDR3aa: CASSIRTSGAPQETQYF
abundance: -; v_gene: TRBV6-5; d_gene: -; j_gene: TRBJ2-5; CDR3nt: TGTGCCAGCAGTCCCGCCAGGGTTGGAGAGACCCAGTACTTC; CDR3aa: CASSPARVGETQYF
abundance: -; v_gene: TRBV25-1; d_gene: -; j_gene: TRBJ2-7; CDR3nt: TGTGCCAGCAAGGGGATAGACTACGAGCAGTACTTC; CDR3aa: CASKGIDYEQYF
abundance: -; v_gene: TRBV9; d_gene: -; j_gene: TRBJ2-5; CDR3nt: TGTGCCAGCAGCGTAGATCGGGGGGCCGAGACCCAGTACTTC; CDR3aa: CASSVDRGAETQYF
abundance: once; v_gene: TRBV14; d_gene: TRBD2; j_gene: TRBJ2-5; CDR3nt: TGTGCCAGCAGCCCAAGACTAGCGGCACAACCCCAAGAGACCCAGTACTTC; CDR3aa: CASSPRLAAQPQETQYF
abundance: -; v_gene: TRBV12-3/TRBV12-4; d_gene: TRBD1; j_gene: TRBJ1-2; CDR3nt: TGTGCCAGCAGCTCCGGGACAGGGATGGGCTACACCTTC; CDR3aa: CASSSGTGMGYTF
abundance: -; v_gene: TRBV2; d_gene: -; j_gene: TRBJ1-1; CDR3nt: TGTGCCAGCAGTGATGGGGGGGCACGGACTGAAGCTTTCTTT; CDR3aa: CASSDGGARTEAFF
abundance: -; v_gene: TRBV19; d_gene: -; j_gene: TRBJ1-1; CDR3nt: TGTGCCAGTAGTATAGGCGGGGGGACGGCTGCTTTCTTT; CDR3aa: CASSIGGGTAAFF